Shown below are 21 T cell receptor beta chains from a single sample sequenced in a study of post-analysis software for immune sequencing data (dated by TCRdb to about 2015). The library was produced with PCR. Reads for this sample came from an Illumina HiSeq 2500. To reduce PCR and sequencing biases, unique molecular identifiers were built into the TCR beta cDNA libraries. TCRdb redid the processing of the public reads, applying fastp at Q25 and MiXCR, and retained in-frame beta chains. When rows share a CDR3 protein, they turn into one entry using the most common DNA and genes. This sample gives roughly 400,000 distinct CDR3 sequences in total; about 40% of them show up just once. Under 9% of the sample rests with the top ten. Antigens of these TCRs are unknown. Summary of the overall study and its limitations: Patients showed significantly higher frequencies than controls for a handful of TRBV segments, among them TRBV5-6, TRBV5-1 and TRBV20-1.

The sequenced sample consisted of blood. The receptors derive from a girl aged 2 to 9 with multiple sclerosis.

The V call is TRBV7-2, the J call TRBJ2-3; D not certain. Germline lookup yields CDR1 SGHTA and CDR2 FQGNSA. The CDR3 has 16 residues. The V and J ends lost 4 bases and 1 base respectively, with 15 bases between them. The CDR3 protein is CASSSAAGTRTDTQYF. The DNA of the CDR3 is TGTGCCAGCAGCTCAGCAGCTGGAACCCGCACAGATACGCAGTATTTT.

The sample holds one count of this clonotype. The chain recombines TRBV27 with TRBJ1-1, with 9 bases fitting TRBD1. Unmatched junction bases numbered 12, after V lost 2 bases and J lost 5 bases. The CDR3 consists of 17 residues. Per the germline V gene, CDR1 is MNHEY and CDR2 is SMNVEV (reference sequence). In DNA form, the CDR3 reads TGTGCCAGCAGTTTAACACACCACGGGACAGGGCCGACTGAAGCTTTCTTT. Translated: CASSLTHHGTGPTEAFF.

This clonotype was seen more than once but under ten times. Sequence at one end of the junction differs from germline and may be a read error. The gene calls are TRBV28 and TRBJ1-5; no clear D gene. The CDR3 has 15 amino acids. The V gene's germline CDR1 is MDHEN and CDR2 SYDVKM. The CDR3 DNA reads as TGTGCCAGCAGTTTATGGGCAGGAGAGAATCGGCCCCAGCATTTT. This sequence encodes CASSLWAGENRPQHF.

This rearrangement joins TRBV11-1 to TRBJ2-5; 7 bases align to TRBD2. CDR3 size: 14 residues. Germline lookup yields CDR1 SGHAT and CDR2 FQDESV (reference sequence). The trim removed 3 bases at V and 1 base at J, leaving 2 bases unmatched. CDR3: CASSFIAGQETQYF. The CDR3 bases are TGTGCCAGCAGCTTCATAGCGGGCCAAGAGACCCAGTACTTC.

This clonotype was recorded once. V is TRBV4-2 and J is TRBJ2-1, with TRBD2 as a possible D gene (5 bases). The germline V and J ends were trimmed by 0 bases and 3 bases, with 30 bases remaining between them. CDR1 is LGHNA and CDR2 is YNFKEQ in the germline V gene. The CDR3 is 22 residues long. CDR3 sequence (DNA): TGTGCCAGCAGCCAAGAGAGTAATCGCGGGCCTACCCTACTAGTCGGCTACAATGAGCAGTTCTTC. It codes for CASSQESNRGPTLLVGYNEQFF.

The chain couples TRBV12-3 or TRBV12-4 to TRBJ2-2; 9 nucleotides agree with TRBD1. This CDR3 spans 15 amino acids. J lost 6 bases, V lost 3 bases, and 5 bases had no gene match. The CDR3 loop is CASSLDRGYAGELFF. The CDR3 nucleotides are TGTGCCAGCAGTTTGGACAGGGGATATGCCGGGGAGCTGTTTTTT.

This clonotype appeared a few times. V usage is TRBV28 and J usage is TRBJ2-5; D gene uncertain. The CDR3 has 14 amino acids. Looked up from germline, CDR1 is MDHEN and CDR2 is SYDVKM. The V gene lost 6 bases and the J gene lost 5 bases, with 16 bases spanning the gap. The CDR3 here is CASRPILGWETQYF. DNA for the CDR3: TGTGCCAGCAGGCCTATTCTGGGGTGGGAGACCCAGTACTTC.

The chain joins TRBV6-6 to TRBJ2-5; 7 bases are shared with TRBD2. The CDR3 loop spans 15 amino acids. CDR1 and CDR2 (germline): MNHNY, SVGAGI (reference sequence). Unmatched junction bases numbered 8, after V lost 3 bases and J lost 4 bases. The CDR3 loop reads CASSYFGGSGETQYF. In nucleotides, the CDR3 is TGTGCCAGCAGTTATTTTGGCGGGAGTGGAGAGACCCAGTACTTC.

The chain employs TRBV5-1 and TRBJ2-2; 11 positions match TRBD2. V was clipped by 4 bases and J by 5 bases; unmatched bases: 4. The V gene's germline CDR1 is SGHRS and CDR2 YFSETQ. The CDR3 consists of 15 residues. The CDR3 region has the DNA TGCGCCAGCAGCGGCGTAGCGGGAGGGACCGGGGAGCTGTTTTTT. Its translation is CASSGVAGGTGELFF.

The V gene is TRBV5-1, the J gene TRBJ2-5, with D tentatively TRBD1 or TRBD2 (5 bases each). There are 15 residues in the CDR3. Trimming cost V 0 bases and J 4 bases, with 13 bases left between them. The germline V gene has CDR1 SGHRS and CDR2 YFSETQ. As DNA, the CDR3 is TGCGCCAGCAGCTTGGTGGGACGGCTAACAGAGACCCAGTACTTC. Its protein product is CASSLVGRLTETQYF. Variable domain in full (rest from reference TRBV5-1 and TRBJ2-5): KAGVTQTPRYLIKTRGQQVTLSCSPISGHRSVSWYQQTPGQGLQFLFEYFSETQRNKGNFPGRFSGRQFSNSRSEMNVSTLELGDSALYLCASSLVGRLTETQYFGPGTRLLVL.

V usage is TRBV3-1 and J usage is TRBJ2-7, with 11 bases that match TRBD1. Germline V gene lookup returns CDR1 LGHDT and CDR2 YNNKEL (reference sequence). CDR3 length equals 16 residues. J lost 2 bases, V lost 1 base, and 4 bases had no gene match. The CDR3 is CASSQVPGQGAYEQYF. The CDR3 DNA follows: TGTGCCAGCAGCCAAGTACCGGGACAGGGGGCCTACGAGCAGTACTTC.

Only a few counts were recorded for this clonotype. The CDR3, as DNA: TGTGCCAGCAGCCCCGGGACAGAAGACTATGGCTACACCTTC. Protein product: CASSPGTEDYGYTF. This rearrangement joins TRBV7-2 to TRBJ1-2; TRBD1 agrees at 7 bases. The CDR3 is made up of 14 amino acids. Trimming took 5 bases from V and 3 from J; bases not matched to a gene: 6. From germline, CDR1 is SGHTA and CDR2 FQGNSA.

This clonotype was counted only a few times. The rearrangement uses TRBV15 and TRBJ2-5; D possibly corresponds to TRBD1 (5 bases). V was shortened by 6 bases and J by 4 bases, with 6 bases between the two germline ends. The CDR3 totals 11 residues. Germline-derived CDR1 and CDR2 are LNHNV and YYDKDF (reference sequence). CDR3 DNA sequence: TGTGCCACCAGAAGGGGAGAGACCCAGTACTTC. Its translation is CATRRGETQYF. Supplemented by reference TRBV15 and TRBJ2-5, the full variable domain reads DAMVIQNPRYQVTQFGKPVTLSCSQTLNHNVMYWYQQKSSQAPKLLFHYYDKDFNNEADTPDNFQSRRPNTSFCFLDIRSPGLGDTAMYLCATRRGETQYFGPGTRLLVL.

This chain uses TRBV21-1 with TRBJ2-3; the table's D call, TRBD2, was not checked against the DNA. TRBV21-1 is a pseudogene. The CDR3 has 16 amino acids. CDR3 loop: CASSSGLAGCTDTQYF. The CDR3, as DNA: TGTGCCAGCAGCTCGGGACTAGCGGGGTGCACAGATACGCAGTATTTT.

The table lists this clonotype with a few counts. V and J are TRBV10-3 and TRBJ2-5, with 9 bases lining up with TRBD1. This CDR3 contains 14 residues. J lost 4 bases, V lost 6 bases, and 6 bases had no gene match. From germline, CDR1 is ENHRY and CDR2 SYGVKD. CDR3 protein: CAISTGQGRETQYF. The CDR3 DNA reads TGTGCCATCAGCACAGGACAGGGGAGAGAGACCCAGTACTTC.

This clonotype occurred a few times. The CDR3 is CASSRDRGHGANVLTF. CDR3 bases: TGTGCCAGCAGCCGAGACAGGGGGCATGGGGCCAACGTCCTGACTTTC. J is TRBJ2-6 and V is TRBV12-3 or TRBV12-4, with TRBD1 matching 10 bases. This CDR3 comprises 16 residues. V lost 6 bases to trimming and J lost 3 bases; unmatched junction nucleotides: 5.

This clonotype appeared a few times. The V and J genes are TRBV7-2 and TRBJ2-1; tentatively, D is TRBD1 (5 bases). V shed 5 bases and J shed 3 bases, with 11 bases lying between them. The CDR3 covers 14 residues. Per the germline V gene, CDR1 is SGHTA and CDR2 is FQGNSA. The chain's CDR3 is CASSLQTVYNEQFF. Here the CDR3 DNA reads TGTGCCAGCAGCCTACAGACAGTCTACAATGAGCAGTTCTTC.

The V call is TRBV20-1, the J call TRBJ2-3; 10 bases match TRBD2. V was pared by 0 bases and J by 5 bases, with 8 bases of the junction left unmatched. The germline V gene encodes CDR1 DFQATT and CDR2 SNEGSKA (reference sequence). This CDR3 spans 16 amino acids. The CDR3 loop reads CSARDPLAGERDTQYF. CDR3 DNA sequence: TGCAGTGCTAGAGATCCCCTAGCGGGAGAACGAGATACGCAGTATTTT.

The V gene is TRBV12-3 or TRBV12-4, the J gene TRBJ1-2, with TRBD1 matching 7 bases. Trimming at V came to 6 bases and at J to 5 bases, leaving 6 bases not matched to a gene. The CDR3 totals 13 residues. In nucleotides, the CDR3 is TGTGCCAGCAGGCCCGGGACAGCGTATGGCTACACCTTC. Translating it yields CASRPGTAYGYTF.

The V call is TRBV10-3, the J call TRBJ2-7; perhaps TRBD2 as D (5 bases). The J call may be incorrect, as the DNA end agrees better with TRBJ2-5. The CDR3 is 13 residues long. Germline V gene lookup returns CDR1 ENHRY and CDR2 SYGVKD. CDR3 residues: CAISEGSVETQYF. CDR3 coding DNA: TGTGCCATCAGTGAGGGGAGCGTCGAGACCCAGTACTTC.

In its sample, this clonotype was seen a few times. V usage is TRBV6-5 and J usage is TRBJ1-5, with D hard to call. CDR3 length: 13 amino acids. Germline-derived CDR1 and CDR2 are MNHEY and SVGAGI. V gave up 1 base and J gave up 5 bases, with 6 bases separating them. CDR3 nucleotides: TGTGCCAGCAGTTACTGGGTTGATCAGCCCCAGCATTTT. Translation gives CASSYWVDQPQHF.